This is a list of T cell receptor beta chains from one sample in a study of blood T cell repertoires in COVID-19. Profiling relied on immunoSEQ multiplex PCR, and the TCRdb table lists in-frame clones only, not all of them. The sample carries approximately 280,000 clones, approximately 86% recorded once. Sequencing input: PBMCs or T cells enriched from blood (not recorded which). The receptors come from a woman aged 18-30 years who had recovered from COVID-19. Each CDR3 is given with its conserved first and last residue. Fields, in order: J gene, D gene, V gene, clone size, CDR3 DNA, CDR3 protein. A D gene is named only where the DNA matches it firmly. Only some rows state a clone size, as once, few, many or a class for expanded clones.

>TRBJ1-2|-|TRBV6-1|-
TGTGCCAGCAGTGAAGCGCAGGGGTCGGCGGGCTATGGCTACACCTTC
CASSEAQGSAGYGYTF
>TRBJ2-2|-|TRBV7-3|-
TGTGCCAGCAGCTTTATAGGCAGCGCCGGGGAGCTGTTTTTT
CASSFIGSAGELFF
>TRBJ1-5|-|TRBV4-2|few
TGTGCCAGCAGCCAGCCCAGGGCGCAGCCCCAGCATTTT
CASSQPRAQPQHF
>TRBJ2-7|-|TRBV6-2/TRBV6-3|-
TGTGCCAGCAGTTACGCCGGGATTACCCCCTACGAGCAGTACTTC
CASSYAGITPYEQYF
>TRBJ2-7|TRBD1|TRBV6-2/TRBV6-3|once
TGTGCCAGCAGTTATGGGCAGGGGGCCTACGAGCAGTACTTC
CASSYGQGAYEQYF
>TRBJ1-5|-|TRBV6-2/TRBV6-3|-
TGTGCCAGCAGTCCGAGACAGGTCAGCAATCAGCCCCAGCATTTT
CASSPRQVSNQPQHF
>TRBJ1-6|-|TRBV18|-
TGTGCCAGCTCACCACTTGGGGACACTGGAAATTCACCCCTCCACTTT
CASSPLGDTGNSPLHF
>TRBJ1-6|TRBD1|TRBV29-1|-
TGCAGCGTTGGGACAGGGGGCGATTCACCCCTCCACTTT
CSVGTGGDSPLHF
>TRBJ1-1|-|TRBV13|-
TGTGCCAGCAGCTCCCTATTCACGGGACACAAGAACACTGAAGCTTTCTTT
CASSSLFTGHKNTEAFF
>TRBJ1-6|TRBD1|TRBV7-2|-
TGTGCCAGCAGCTTTCAAGCAGGGGGCGATTCACCCCTCCACTTT
CASSFQAGGDSPLHF
>TRBJ2-3|-|TRBV4-1|-
TGCGCCAGCAGCCAAGACGGCGGGACAGATACGCAGTATTTT
CASSQDGGTDTQYF
>TRBJ2-1|-|TRBV30|once
TGTGCCTGGAGTGCTAACCATGAGCAGTTCTTC
CAWSANHEQFF
>TRBJ1-2|-|TRBV30|-
TGTGCCTGGAGACAGGGTCATGGCTACACCTTC
CAWRQGHGYTF
>TRBJ1-6|-|TRBV3-1/TRBV3-2|-
TGTGCCAGCAGCCGAGATACAGGGCGGAATTCACCCCTCCACTTT
CASSRDTGRNSPLHF
>TRBJ2-7|TRBD2|TRBV7-6|-
TGTGCCAGCAGCTTAGCGGGGGGGGGCTCCTACGAGCAGTACTTC
CASSLAGGGSYEQYF
>TRBJ1-2|-|TRBV11-2|-
TGTGCCAGCAGCTTATCGCACAGCTTGTATGGCTACACCTTC
CASSLSHSLYGYTF
>TRBJ2-5|-|TRBV9|-
TGTGCCAGCAGCGTACTGGAGGCGGGAGAGACCCAGTACTTC
CASSVLEAGETQYF
>TRBJ1-2|TRBD1|TRBV30|-
TGTGCCTGGAGTTTTGCCCAGGGGGCGGGCGGCTACACCTTC
CAWSFAQGAGGYTF
>TRBJ1-4|-|TRBV2|-
TGTGCCAGCAGTGAAGGGGCTGACAGACTCGTAACTAATGAAAAACTGTTTTTT
CASSEGADRLVTNEKLFF
>TRBJ2-6|-|TRBV5-4|-
TGTGCCAGCAGCTTAAAGCCCGGGGCCAACGTCCTGACTTTC
CASSLKPGANVLTF
>TRBJ1-5|-|TRBV4-1|-
TGCGCCAGCAGCCAAGTGGCCCTCCAACCCCAGCATTTT
CASSQVALQPQHF
>TRBJ1-1|-|TRBV11-2|-
TGTGCCAGCAGCTTAGGGATCCCTCTGGGCGTGAACACTGAAGCTTTCTTT
CASSLGIPLGVNTEAFF
>TRBJ1-4|TRBD1|TRBV12-5|-
TGTGCTAGTGGTCAGGGGACAGGAAATGAAAAACTGTTTTTT
CASGQGTGNEKLFF
>TRBJ1-5|TRBD1|TRBV28|once
TGTGCCAGCGTACACCAGGGGGCGTTTAGGCGTCAGCCCCAGCATTTT
CASVHQGAFRRQPQHF
>TRBJ1-1|-|TRBV5-1|-
TGCGCCAGCAGCCGAATAAGGGACGGAGGAGGGGACACTGAAGCTTTCTTT
CASSRIRDGGGDTEAFF
>TRBJ1-1|-|TRBV10-3|-
TGTGCCTCCACGGGGGGGGGTTCCCCAATGAACACTGAAGCTTTCTTT
CASTGGGSPMNTEAFF
>TRBJ2-7|-|TRBV18|few
TGTGCCAGCTCAGTCCCGGGCTACGAGCAGTACTTC
CASSVPGYEQYF
>TRBJ2-5|-|TRBV19|-
TGTGCCAGTAGTATTCAGGGAGGACCTCAAGAGACCCAGTACTTC
CASSIQGGPQETQYF
>TRBJ1-1|-|TRBV18|-
TGTGCCAGCTCACCACCTTCGGGAGTTCACAACACTGAAGCTTTCTTT
CASSPPSGVHNTEAFF
>TRBJ2-7|TRBD1|TRBV2|-
TGTGCCAGCAGTGATCGGACAGGGACCTACGAGCAGTACTTC
CASSDRTGTYEQYF
>TRBJ1-1|-|TRBV10-3|-
TGTGCCATCAGTGAGCTTATGAACACTGAAGCTTTCTTT
CAISELMNTEAFF
>TRBJ2-1|TRBD2|TRBV19|-
TGTGCCAGTAGTACTAGCGGGGGGGATGAGCAGTTCTTC
CASSTSGGDEQFF
>TRBJ2-5|-|TRBV7-2|-
TGTGCCAGCAGCTCAACGACTAGTAAGGAGACCCAGTACTTC
CASSSTTSKETQYF
>TRBJ1-1|-|TRBV11-2|-
TGTGCCAGCAGTCTGGGGACAATTTTTTCCATAAACACTGAAGCTTTCTTT
CASSLGTIFSINTEAFF
>TRBJ2-2|TRBD2|TRBV6-2/TRBV6-3|-
TGTGCCAGCAGTTACTCGTATAGCGGGGCGACCGGGGAGCTGTTTTTT
CASSYSYSGATGELFF
>TRBJ2-5|TRBD2|TRBV2|-
TGTGCCAGCAGGGGGAGGGGAAGAGGGCAAGAGACCCAGTACTTC
CASRGRGRGQETQYF
>TRBJ1-5|-|TRBV28|-
TGTGCCAGCAGTTTTTATAAGGGGATCCCTCAGCCCCAGCATTTT
CASSFYKGIPQPQHF
>TRBJ2-4|-|TRBV15|-
TGTGCCACCAGCAGAGAAGCCAGGGATGTAGCCAAAAACATTCAGTACTTC
CATSREARDVAKNIQYF
>TRBJ2-7|-|TRBV4-1|-
TGCGCCAGCAGCCAGAGGCTACCGGCCTACGAGCAGTACTTC
CASSQRLPAYEQYF
>TRBJ2-3|-|TRBV6-5|-
TGTGCCATCAGGTGGACAGTAGCCCAGTATTTT
CAIRWTVAQYF
>TRBJ1-2|TRBD1|TRBV7-2|-
TGTGCCAGCAGCTTAGGGGATGACAGGGACTATGGCTACACCTTC
CASSLGDDRDYGYTF
>TRBJ2-5|TRBD1|TRBV5-6|-
TGTGCCAGCAGCTCGGGGACAGGGCGGGAGACCCAGTACTTC
CASSSGTGRETQYF
>TRBJ2-1|TRBD2|TRBV7-9|-
TGTGCCAGCAGCTCCCCAGGGATAGCGGGGGAAAGACTGTACAATGAGCAGTTCTTC
CASSSPGIAGERLYNEQFF
>TRBJ2-3|-|TRBV9|-
TGTGCCAGCAGCGTATCAGGGGTCACAGATACGCAGTATTTT
CASSVSGVTDTQYF